One sample yielded the 18 T cell receptor beta chains listed below, sequenced in a study of cytomegalovirus exposure and HLA in healthy donors. The repertoire was sequenced with immunoSEQ multiplex PCR; TCRdb's copy has only in-frame clones and lacks some. The table lists 150,000 or so clones, 75% to 90% of them singletons. Sequencing was done on a sample of PBMCs. The source of these receptors is a woman aged 25 to 39 in good health and CMV-seropositive.

CDR3 sequence reads: CASRSLLRGSTDTQYF. In nucleotides, the CDR3 is TGTGCCAGCAGGTCTCTGTTGCGGGGTAGCACAGATACGCAGTATTTT. J is TRBJ2-3 and V is TRBV11-2; D might be TRBD2 (6 bases). Per germline, CDR1 SGHAT and CDR2 FQNNGV. The CDR3 totals 16 residues. Trimming removed 6 bases from V and 0 bases from J, with 16 bases in between.

This rearrangement joins TRBV6-6 to TRBJ1-6; D is uncertain. V lost 1 base, J lost 9 bases, and 10 bases lay in between. The CDR3 loop spans 14 amino acids. The germline V gene has CDR1 MNHNY and CDR2 SVGAGI (reference sequence). The DNA of the CDR3 is TGTGCCAGCAGTTACTTAGTATTTACTTCACCCCTCCACTTT. Protein product: CASSYLVFTSPLHF.

The V call is TRBV5-1, the J call TRBJ1-1; TRBD1 agrees at 9 bases. V dropped 3 bases and J dropped 3; count of bases not matched to a gene: 3. The CDR3 has 14 amino acids. CDR1 is SGHRS, CDR2 YFSETQ, per germline. The CDR3 DNA reads TGCGCCAGCAGCTATTGGGACAGGGACACTGAAGCTTTCTTT. Its translation: CASSYWDRDTEAFF.

The chain uses TRBV4-1 and TRBJ2-2, with D possibly being TRBD2 (6 bases). This CDR3 is 15 amino acids long. From germline, CDR1 is MGHRA and CDR2 YSYEKL. V shed 0 bases and J shed 5 bases, with 10 bases lying between them. The CDR3 loop is CASSQESGGTGELFF. For the CDR3, the DNA is TGCGCCAGCAGCCAAGAATCCGGGGGTACCGGGGAGCTGTTTTTT.

The chain joins TRBV5-4 to TRBJ2-1; D unresolved. The V and J ends lost 4 bases and 4 bases respectively, with 9 bases between them. The germline gives CDR1 SGHNT, CDR2 YYREEE (reference sequence). The CDR3 covers 13 residues. CDR3 amino acids: CASSGDSYNEQFF. CDR3 DNA sequence: TGTGCCAGCAGCGGAGATTCTTACAATGAGCAGTTCTTC.

This clone was detected only once. V usage is TRBV6-1 and J usage is TRBJ2-2; 8 bases are a match to TRBD2. CDR1 is MNHNS, CDR2 SASEGT, per germline. With V trimmed by 7 bases and J by 6 bases, 7 bases remained unmatched. There are 14 residues in the CDR3. The CDR3 reads CASTQRGGSGELFF. DNA of the CDR3: TGTGCCAGCACCCAGCGCGGGGGGTCCGGGGAGCTGTTTTTT.

The chain is built from TRBV4-2 and TRBJ2-7; possible D gene TRBD1, 5 bases. The V gene's germline CDR1 is LGHNA and CDR2 YNFKEQ. V lost 5 bases, J lost 0 bases, and 11 bases lay in between. This CDR3 comprises 14 residues. The CDR3, as DNA: TGTGCCAGCAGCGTACAGGAGACCTCCTACGAGCAGTACTTC. It encodes CASSVQETSYEQYF.

This clone appeared once. This chain joins TRBV11-2 and TRBJ2-1; tentative D call: TRBD2 (5 bases). Looked up from germline, CDR1 is SGHAT and CDR2 is FQNNGV. V shed 1 base and J shed 8 bases, with 9 bases lying between them. The CDR3 runs 13 residues. In DNA, the CDR3 is TGTGCCAGCAGCTTAGGAGGGTTAGATGAGCAGTTCTTC. Translated, it gives CASSLGGLDEQFF.

The chain is built from TRBV5-1 and TRBJ1-5, with D unresolved. CDR1 SGHRS and CDR2 YFSETQ come from the germline V gene. This CDR3 spans 16 amino acids. The V and J ends lost 0 bases and 3 bases respectively, with 13 bases between them. CDR3 amino acids: CASSLDPVRNNQPQHF. In nucleotides, the CDR3 is TGCGCCAGCAGCTTGGATCCCGTCAGGAACAATCAGCCCCAGCATTTT.

V gene TRBV6-6 combines with J gene TRBJ2-3, with 8 positions matching TRBD2. Unmatched junction bases numbered 10, after V lost 10 bases and J lost 4 bases. The germline CDR1 and CDR2 sequences are MNHNY and SVGAGI (reference sequence). This CDR3 spans 14 amino acids. Here the CDR3 DNA reads TGTGCCACCACGCCGGGACTAGGGGCAGATACGCAGTATTTT. This sequence encodes CATTPGLGADTQYF.

The chain uses TRBV29-1 and TRBJ2-5, with a weak D call TRBD1 (6 bases). The germline V gene has CDR1 SQVTM and CDR2 ANQGSEA. This CDR3 spans 12 amino acids. V was trimmed by 0 bases and J by 6 bases, leaving 8 bases between them. The chain's CDR3 is CSVEEGAQTQYF. CDR3 nucleotide sequence: TGCAGCGTTGAAGAGGGGGCGCAGACCCAGTACTTC.

The sample holds one count of this clone. The V gene is TRBV2, the J gene TRBJ2-7, with a weak D call TRBD2 (5 bases). Germline CDR1 and CDR2: SNHLY and FYNNEI. The CDR3 covers 11 residues. V gave up 2 bases and J gave up 9 bases, with 8 bases separating them. CDR3 coding DNA: TGTGCCAGCAGTGAAAGGGAGCGGCAGTACTTC. Protein product: CASSERERQYF.

The chain recombines TRBV28 with TRBJ2-1, with D unresolved. The CDR3 contains 12 residues. Trimming removed 10 bases at V and 5 bases at J, with 12 bases between. Looked up from germline, CDR1 is MDHEN and CDR2 is SYDVKM. CDR3 DNA: TGTGCCATAAGCTCGATGCACAATGAGCAGTTCTTC. It encodes CAISSMHNEQFF. Filled out from reference TRBV28 and TRBJ2-1, the complete variable domain reads DVKVTQSSRYLVKRTGEKVFLECVQDMDHENMFWYRQDPGLGLRLIYFSYDVKMKEKGDIPEGYSVSREKKERFSLILESASTNQTSMYLCAISSMHNEQFFGPGTRLTVL.

This clone was recorded only once. The chain couples TRBV28 to TRBJ1-2; D is unresolved. Germline-derived CDR1 and CDR2 are MDHEN and SYDVKM. V was pared by 3 bases and J by 7 bases, with 12 bases between. The CDR3 covers 13 residues. The CDR3 DNA reads TGTGCCAGCAGTTTTGGAGGAGGGCGTGGCTACACCTTC. Translating gives CASSFGGGRGYTF.

The table lists this clone with a few counts. The chain employs TRBV18 and TRBJ2-1; TRBD1 agrees at 8 bases. This CDR3 has 16 amino acids. Germline loops: CDR1 KGHSH, CDR2 LQKENI. The junction had 4 bases not matched to a gene; V was cut back by 3 bases and J by 0 bases. The CDR3 protein is CASSPRTGSSYNEQFF. The CDR3 nucleotides are TGTGCCAGCTCACCTCGGACAGGGAGCTCCTACAATGAGCAGTTCTTC.

CDR3 nucleotide sequence: TGTGCCAGCAGCTCCTACAGGGATTCCTACGAGCAGTACTTC. This encodes CASSSYRDSYEQYF. The V and J genes are TRBV5-4 and TRBJ2-7; D is possibly TRBD1 (6 bases). The CDR3 runs 14 residues. V lost 3 bases and J lost 1, with 11 bases in between. CDR1 and CDR2 from the germline V gene are SGHNT and YYREEE (reference sequence).

In its sample, this clone ranks as medium-sized (0.01 to 0.1%). This chain links TRBV6-4 with TRBJ2-3, with 7 bases identical to TRBD2. The germline gives CDR1 MRHNA, CDR2 SNTAGT. The ends lost 5 bases at V and 2 bases at J; junction bases unmatched: 10. The CDR3 is made up of 16 amino acids. CDR3 bases: TGTGCCAGCAGTCCCCTCTCGAGCGGGGACACAGATACGCAGTATTTT. It specifies CASSPLSSGDTDTQYF.

V usage is TRBV5-1 and J usage is TRBJ2-1, with TRBD2 matching over 9 bases. CDR3 length equals 20 residues. Germline trimming cut 2 bases from V and 8 bases from J; bases unmatched to any gene: 23. Germline V gives CDR1 SGHRS, CDR2 YFSETQ. The CDR3 coding sequence is TGCGCCAGCAGCTTATCACCCAGGGGAGTGGGTAGCGGGAGTTCGTATGAGCAGTTCTTC. Protein: CASSLSPRGVGSGSSYEQFF.